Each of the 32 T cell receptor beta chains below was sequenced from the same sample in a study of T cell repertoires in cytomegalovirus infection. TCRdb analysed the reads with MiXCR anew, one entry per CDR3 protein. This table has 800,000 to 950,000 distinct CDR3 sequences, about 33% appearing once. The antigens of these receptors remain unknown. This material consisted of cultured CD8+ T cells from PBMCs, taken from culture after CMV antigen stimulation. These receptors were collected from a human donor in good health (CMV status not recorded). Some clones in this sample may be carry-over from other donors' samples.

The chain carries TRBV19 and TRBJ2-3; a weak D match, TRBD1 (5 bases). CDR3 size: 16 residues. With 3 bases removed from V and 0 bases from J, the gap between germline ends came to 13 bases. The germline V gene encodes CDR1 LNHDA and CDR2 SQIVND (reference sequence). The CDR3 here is CASSMTVVSSTDTQYF. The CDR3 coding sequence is TGTGCCAGTAGTATGACAGTAGTTTCTAGCACAGATACGCAGTATTTT.

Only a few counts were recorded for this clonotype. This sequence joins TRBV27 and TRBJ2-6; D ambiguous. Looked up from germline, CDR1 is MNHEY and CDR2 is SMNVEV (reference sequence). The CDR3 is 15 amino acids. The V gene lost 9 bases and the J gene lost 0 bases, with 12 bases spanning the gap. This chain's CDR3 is CASRWLSSGANVLTF. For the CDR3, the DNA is TGTGCCAGTCGGTGGTTGAGCTCTGGGGCCAACGTCCTGACTTTC.

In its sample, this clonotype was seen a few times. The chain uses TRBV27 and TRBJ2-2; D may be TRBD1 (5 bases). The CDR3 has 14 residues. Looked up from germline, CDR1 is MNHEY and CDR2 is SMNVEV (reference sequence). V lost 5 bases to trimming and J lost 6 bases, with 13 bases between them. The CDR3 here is CASSPLGRAGELFF. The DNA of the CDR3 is TGTGCCAGCAGTCCCCTCGGCAGGGCCGGGGAGCTGTTTTTT.

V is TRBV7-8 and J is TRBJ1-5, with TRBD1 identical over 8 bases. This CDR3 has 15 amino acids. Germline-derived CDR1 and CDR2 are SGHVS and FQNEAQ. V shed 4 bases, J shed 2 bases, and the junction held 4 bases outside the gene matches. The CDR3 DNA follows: TGTGCCAGCAGCTGGACAGGGACCCGCAATCAGCCCCAGCATTTT. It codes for CASSWTGTRNQPQHF.

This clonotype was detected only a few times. CDR3 sequence: CASSLAPTVISSKRYNEQFF. The CDR3 DNA reads as TGTGCCAGCAGTTTGGCCCCCACCGTCATCTCTAGCAAGAGATACAATGAGCAGTTCTTC. V and J are TRBV28 and TRBJ2-1; weak D call: TRBD2 (5 bases). V shed 3 bases and J shed 4 bases, with 28 bases lying between them. The CDR3 loop spans 20 amino acids. Germline CDR1 and CDR2: MDHEN and SYDVKM.

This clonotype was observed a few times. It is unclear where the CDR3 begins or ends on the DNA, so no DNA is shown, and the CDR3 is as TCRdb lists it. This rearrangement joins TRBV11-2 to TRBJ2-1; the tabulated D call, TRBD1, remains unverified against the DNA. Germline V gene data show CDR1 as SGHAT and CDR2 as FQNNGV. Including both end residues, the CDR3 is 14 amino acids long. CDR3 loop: CASSLGFGAGEQFF.

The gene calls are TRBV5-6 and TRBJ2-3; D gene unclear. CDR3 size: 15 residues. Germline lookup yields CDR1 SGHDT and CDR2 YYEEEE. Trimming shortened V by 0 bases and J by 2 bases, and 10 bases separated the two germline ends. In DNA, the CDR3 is TGTGCCAGCAGCTTGGGCTGGCGAGCCACAGATACGCAGTATTTT. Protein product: CASSLGWRATDTQYF.

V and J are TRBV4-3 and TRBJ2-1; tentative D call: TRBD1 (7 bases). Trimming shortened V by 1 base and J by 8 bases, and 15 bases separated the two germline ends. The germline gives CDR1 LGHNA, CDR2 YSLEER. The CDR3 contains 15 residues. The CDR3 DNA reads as TGCGCCAGCAGCCAAGGAGGCAGGGGGGCTGATGAGCAGTTCTTC. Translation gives CASSQGGRGADEQFF.

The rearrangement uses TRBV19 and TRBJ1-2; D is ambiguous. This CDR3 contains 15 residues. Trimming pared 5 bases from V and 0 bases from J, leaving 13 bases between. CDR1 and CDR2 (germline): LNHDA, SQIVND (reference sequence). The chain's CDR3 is CASSPGSWANYGYTF. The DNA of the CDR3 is TGTGCCAGTAGTCCGGGGTCGTGGGCTAACTATGGCTACACCTTC.

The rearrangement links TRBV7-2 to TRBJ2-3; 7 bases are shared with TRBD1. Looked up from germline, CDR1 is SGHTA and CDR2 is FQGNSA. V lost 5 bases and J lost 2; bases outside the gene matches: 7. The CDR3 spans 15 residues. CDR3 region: CASSPWDSLTDTQYF. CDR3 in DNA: TGTGCCAGCAGCCCATGGGACAGTCTCACAGATACGCAGTATTTT.

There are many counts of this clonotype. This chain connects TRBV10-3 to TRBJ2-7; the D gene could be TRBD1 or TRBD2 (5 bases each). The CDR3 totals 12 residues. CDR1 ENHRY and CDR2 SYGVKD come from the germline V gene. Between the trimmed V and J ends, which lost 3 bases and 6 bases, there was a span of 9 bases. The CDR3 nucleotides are TGTGCCATCAGTGATCAGGGACGCGAGCAGTACGTC. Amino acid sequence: CAISDQGREQYV.

The CDR3 protein is CASSPFGGTGANVLTF. The DNA of the CDR3 is TGTGCCAGCAGCCCCTTTGGGGGCACGGGGGCCAACGTCCTGACTTTC. The chain uses TRBV27 and TRBJ2-6, with a weak D call TRBD1 (6 bases). Germline assignment: CDR1 MNHEY and CDR2 SMNVEV (reference sequence). The CDR3 runs to 16 residues. Trimming left V 6 bases short and J 4 bases short, with 16 bases between.

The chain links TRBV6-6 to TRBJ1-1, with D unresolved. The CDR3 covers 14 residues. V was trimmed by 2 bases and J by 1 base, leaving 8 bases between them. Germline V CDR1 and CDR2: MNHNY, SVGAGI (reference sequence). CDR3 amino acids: CASSYTNGNTEAFF. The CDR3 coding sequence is TGTGCCAGCAGTTACACAAATGGGAACACTGAAGCTTTCTTT.

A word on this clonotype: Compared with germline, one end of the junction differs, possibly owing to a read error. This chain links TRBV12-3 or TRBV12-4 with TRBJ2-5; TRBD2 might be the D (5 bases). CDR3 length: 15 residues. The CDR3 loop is CASSYTSGSRETKYF. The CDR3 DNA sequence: TGTGCCAGCAGTTATACTAGTGGGAGCAGAGAGACCAAGTACTTC.

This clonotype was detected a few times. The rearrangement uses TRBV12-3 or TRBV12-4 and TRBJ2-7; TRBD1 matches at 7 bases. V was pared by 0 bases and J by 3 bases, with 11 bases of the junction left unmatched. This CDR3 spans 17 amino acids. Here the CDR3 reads CASSLARDRALGYEQYF. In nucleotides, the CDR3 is TGTGCCAGCAGTTTAGCTCGCGACAGGGCGTTAGGCTACGAGCAGTACTTC.

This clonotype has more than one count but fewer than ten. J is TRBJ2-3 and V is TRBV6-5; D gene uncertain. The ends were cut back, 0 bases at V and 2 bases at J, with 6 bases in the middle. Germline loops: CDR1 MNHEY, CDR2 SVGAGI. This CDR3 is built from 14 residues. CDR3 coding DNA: TGTGCCAGCAGTTACTCTACTAACACAGATACGCAGTATTTT. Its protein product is CASSYSTNTDTQYF.

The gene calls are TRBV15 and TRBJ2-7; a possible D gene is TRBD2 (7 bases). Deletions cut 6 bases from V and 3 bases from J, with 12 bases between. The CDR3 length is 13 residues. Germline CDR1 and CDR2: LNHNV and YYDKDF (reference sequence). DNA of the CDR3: TGTGCCACCAGTCTAGGGGGGGACTACGAGCAGTACGTC. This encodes CATSLGGDYEQYV.

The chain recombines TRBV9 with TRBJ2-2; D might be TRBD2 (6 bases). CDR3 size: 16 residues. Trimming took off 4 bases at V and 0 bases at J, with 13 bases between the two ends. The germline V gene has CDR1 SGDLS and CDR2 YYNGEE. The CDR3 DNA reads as TGTGCCAGCAGCTCACACTCGGGAGCGAACACCGGGGAGCTGTTTTTT. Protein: CASSSHSGANTGELFF. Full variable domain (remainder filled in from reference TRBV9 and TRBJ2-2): DSGVTQTPKHLITATGQRVTLRCSPRSGDLSVYWYQQSLDQGLQFLIQYYNGEERAKGNILERFSAQQFPDLHSELNLSSLELGDSALYFCASSSHSGANTGELFFGEGSRLTVL.

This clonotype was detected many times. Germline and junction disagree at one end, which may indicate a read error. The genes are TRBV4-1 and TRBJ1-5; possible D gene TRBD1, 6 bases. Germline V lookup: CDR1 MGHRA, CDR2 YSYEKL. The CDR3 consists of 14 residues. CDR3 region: CASSLGQGTQPQHF. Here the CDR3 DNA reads TGTGCCAGCAGCTTAGGCCAGGGGACTCAGCCCCAGCATTTT.

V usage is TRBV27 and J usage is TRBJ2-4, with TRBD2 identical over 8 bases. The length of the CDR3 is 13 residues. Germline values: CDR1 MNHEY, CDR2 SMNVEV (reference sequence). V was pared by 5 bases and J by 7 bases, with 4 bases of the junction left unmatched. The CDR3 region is CASSQPGGNIQYF. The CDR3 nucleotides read TGTGCCAGCAGTCAGCCGGGAGGGAACATTCAGTACTTC.

CDR3 coding DNA: TGTGCCAGCAGCCCGAACCCCGACAGGGAAGTTTTCTCCTCACCCCTCCACTTT. Its protein is CASSPNPDREVFSSPLHF. The chain joins TRBV7-2 to TRBJ1-6, with 7 positions matching TRBD1. Per the germline V gene, CDR1 is SGHTA and CDR2 is FQGNSA. The CDR3 spans 18 residues. Trimming cost V 5 bases and J 10 bases; bases outside gene matches: 20.

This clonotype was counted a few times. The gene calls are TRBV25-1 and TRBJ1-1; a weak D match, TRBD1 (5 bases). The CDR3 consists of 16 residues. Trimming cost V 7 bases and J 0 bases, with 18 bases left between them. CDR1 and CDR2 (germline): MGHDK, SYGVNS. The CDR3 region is CASMTGDTLMNTEAFF. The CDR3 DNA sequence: TGTGCCAGCATGACGGGGGATACGCTTATGAACACTGAAGCTTTCTTT.

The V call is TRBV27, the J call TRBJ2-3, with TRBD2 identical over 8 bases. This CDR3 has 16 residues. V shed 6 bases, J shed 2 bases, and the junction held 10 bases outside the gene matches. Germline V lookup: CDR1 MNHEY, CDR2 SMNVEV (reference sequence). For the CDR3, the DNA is TGTGCCAGCAGCCCGCCCCGGGGGGGTTTCACAGATACGCAGTATTTT. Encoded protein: CASSPPRGGFTDTQYF.

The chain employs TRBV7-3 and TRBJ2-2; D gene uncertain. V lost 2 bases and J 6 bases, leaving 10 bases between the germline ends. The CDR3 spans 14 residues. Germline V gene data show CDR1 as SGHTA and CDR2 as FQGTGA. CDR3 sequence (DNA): TGTGCCAGCAGCTTACAGCCACTCCCCGGGGAGCTGTTTTTT. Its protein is CASSLQPLPGELFF.

The CDR3: CAISESGREPNEQFF. The CDR3 DNA reads as TGTGCCATCAGTGAGTCAGGCCGGGAACCAAATGAGCAGTTCTTC. The chain couples TRBV10-3 to TRBJ2-1; possibly TRBD2 for D (5 bases). V was clipped by 0 bases and J by 7 bases, with 13 bases between them. From germline, CDR1 is ENHRY and CDR2 SYGVKD. This CDR3 has 15 amino acids.

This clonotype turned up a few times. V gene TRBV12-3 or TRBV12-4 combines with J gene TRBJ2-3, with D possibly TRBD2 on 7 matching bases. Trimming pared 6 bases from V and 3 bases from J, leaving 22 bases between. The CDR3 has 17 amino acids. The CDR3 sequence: CASRDLYEGGRTDTQYF. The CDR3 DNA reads TGTGCCAGCAGAGACCTGTACGAGGGGGGGAGGACAGATACGCAGTATTTT.

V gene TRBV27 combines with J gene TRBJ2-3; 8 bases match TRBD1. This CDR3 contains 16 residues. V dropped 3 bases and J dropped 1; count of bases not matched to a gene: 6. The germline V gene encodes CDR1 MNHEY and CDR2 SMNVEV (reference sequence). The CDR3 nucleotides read TGTGCCAGCAGTTTTGTGGACAGGGAGGGCACAGATACGCAGTATTTT. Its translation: CASSFVDREGTDTQYF.

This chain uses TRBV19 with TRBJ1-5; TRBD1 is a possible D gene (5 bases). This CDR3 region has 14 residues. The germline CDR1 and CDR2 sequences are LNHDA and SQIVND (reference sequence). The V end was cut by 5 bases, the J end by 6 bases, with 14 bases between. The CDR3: CASSLGHPGQPQHF. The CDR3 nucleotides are TGTGCCAGTAGTCTCGGACATCCGGGTCAGCCCCAGCATTTT.

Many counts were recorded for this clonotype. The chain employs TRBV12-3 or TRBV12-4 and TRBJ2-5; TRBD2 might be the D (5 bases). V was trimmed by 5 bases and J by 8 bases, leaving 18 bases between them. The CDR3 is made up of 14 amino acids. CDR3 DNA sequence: TGTGCCAGCAGTCGGGTCGAGACCCGGGGAACCCAGTACTTC. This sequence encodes CASSRVETRGTQYF.

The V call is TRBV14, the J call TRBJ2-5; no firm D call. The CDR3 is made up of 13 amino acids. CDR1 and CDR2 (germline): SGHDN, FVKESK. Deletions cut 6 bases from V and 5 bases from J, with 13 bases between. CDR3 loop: CASSNRSVETQYF. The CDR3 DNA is TGTGCCAGCAGTAATAGGAGCGTGGAGACCCAGTACTTC.

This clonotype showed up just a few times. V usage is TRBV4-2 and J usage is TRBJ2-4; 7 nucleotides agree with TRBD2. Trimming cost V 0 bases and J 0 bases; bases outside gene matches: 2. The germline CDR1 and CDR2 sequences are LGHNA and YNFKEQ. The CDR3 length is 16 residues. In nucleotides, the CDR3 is TGTGCCAGCAGCCAAGATGGGGGGGGAGCCAAAAACATTCAGTACTTC. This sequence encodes CASSQDGGGAKNIQYF.

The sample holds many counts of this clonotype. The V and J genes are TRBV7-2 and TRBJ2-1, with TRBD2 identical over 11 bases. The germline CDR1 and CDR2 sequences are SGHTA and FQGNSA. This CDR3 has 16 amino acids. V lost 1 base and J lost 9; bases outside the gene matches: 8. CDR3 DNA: TGTGCCAGCAGCTTAGGAAGTAGCGGGGGGGAGAGTGAGCAGTTCTTC. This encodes CASSLGSSGGESEQFF.